The TCR beta chain described here comes from a study of shared clonotypes between healthy human individuals. The data were produced by immunoSEQ multiplex PCR, yet TCRdb's version contains in-frame clones alone and is incomplete. The data show about 510,000 clones, roughly 85% seen once. Germline values: CDR1 SGHAT, CDR2 FQNNGV. This CDR3 region has 16 residues. J gave up 7 bases and V 1 base, and 7 bases lay outside the gene matches. This clone was picked up a small number of times. The source material was PBMCs. The TCR sequence derives from a woman in her thirties or forties in good health. Some clones in this sample may be carry-over from other donors' samples. The chain is built from TRBV11-2 and TRBJ2-1, with 10 positions matching TRBD2. CDR3: CASSLVPSGSTNEQFF. The DNA for the CDR3 is TGTGCCAGCAGCTTAGTCCCTAGCGGGAGTACGAATGAGCAGTTCTTC.